The 12 T cell receptor beta chains presented below share a single source sample, sequenced in a study of OX40 agonist ivuxolimab in advanced cancers. Measured with immunoSEQ multiplex PCR; TCRdb has only the in-frame clones, and not every one. Of about 100,000 clones listed, less than 95% are singletons. The sequencing used CD4+ or CD8+ T cells sorted from blood, collected in a trial of the OX40 agonist ivuxolimab. The receptors were gathered from an adult with an advanced solid tumor such as melanoma, head and neck, liver or kidney cancer.

The chain combines TRBV10-1 with TRBJ2-3; D not resolved. V gave up 3 bases and J gave up 1 base, with 8 bases separating them. The CDR3 is made up of 14 amino acids. Germline loops: CDR1 WNHNN, CDR2 SYGVQD (reference sequence). In DNA form, the CDR3 reads TGCGCCAGCAGTGACAGGTGGGGCACAGATACGCAGTATTTT. This sequence encodes CASSDRWGTDTQYF.

V usage is TRBV18 and J usage is TRBJ2-2, with 9 bases identical to TRBD1. Germline values: CDR1 KGHSH, CDR2 LQKENI. The CDR3 spans 17 residues. The J segment lost 2 bases and the V segment lost 4 bases, leaving 8 bases of the junction unmatched. The CDR3 loop reads CASSLQGANLNTGELFF. In nucleotides, the CDR3 is TGTGCCAGCTCACTACAGGGGGCCAATCTCAACACCGGGGAGCTGTTTTTT.

This rearrangement joins TRBV5-5 to TRBJ2-1; 9 bases align to TRBD2. CDR1 is SGHKS and CDR2 is YYEKEE in the germline V gene (reference sequence). The CDR3 extends over 16 amino acids. The V and J ends lost 4 bases and 4 bases, in that order; junction bases with no gene match: 9. The CDR3 sequence: CASSPVSGRPYNEQFF. The CDR3 coding sequence is TGTGCCAGCAGCCCAGTAAGCGGGAGGCCTTACAATGAGCAGTTCTTC.

The chain couples TRBV6-6 to TRBJ2-7, with D unresolved. CDR1 is MNHNY, CDR2 SVGAGI, per germline (reference sequence). Trimming left V 6 bases short and J 3 bases short, with 12 bases between. There are 13 residues in the CDR3. CDR3 nucleotides: TGTGCCAGCAGCGGTAGAACGTACTACGAGCAGTACTTC. It translates to CASSGRTYYEQYF.

The rearrangement joins TRBV5-6 to TRBJ1-2, with no clear D. CDR1 SGHDT and CDR2 YYEEEE come from the germline V gene. V was shortened by 4 bases and J by 4 bases, with 17 bases between the two germline ends. This CDR3 comprises 15 residues. The CDR3 is CASSPRLGSGYGYTF. CDR3 nucleotides: TGTGCCAGCAGCCCCCGGCTAGGGTCAGGCTATGGCTACACCTTC.

The chain has TRBV9 and TRBJ2-4, with D maybe TRBD2 (5 bases). Germline CDR1 SGDLS, CDR2 YYNGEE. V shed 0 bases and J shed 0 bases, with 10 bases lying between them. The CDR3 is 16 amino acids. CDR3: CASSVAADVAKNIQYF. The CDR3 DNA follows: TGTGCCAGCAGCGTAGCAGCGGATGTAGCCAAAAACATTCAGTACTTC.

The chain combines TRBV6-1 with TRBJ2-7; 12 bases match TRBD1. The J segment lost 7 bases and the V segment lost 3 bases, leaving 7 bases of the junction unmatched. The length of the CDR3 is 15 residues. The V gene's germline CDR1 is MNHNS and CDR2 SASEGT. CDR3 nucleotides: TGTGCCAGCAGTGAGGAGGGACAGGGGGCGGGGGAGCAGTACTTC. It specifies CASSEEGQGAGEQYF.

This chain links TRBV6-5 with TRBJ1-2; maybe TRBD1 (6 bases). Per germline, CDR1 MNHEY and CDR2 SVGAGI. This CDR3 is 13 amino acids long. V lost 4 bases and J 2 bases, leaving 8 bases between the germline ends. CDR3 in amino acids: CASSWTANYGYTF. The DNA of the CDR3 is TGTGCCAGCAGTTGGACAGCGAACTATGGCTACACCTTC.

V is TRBV7-8 and J is TRBJ2-3; TRBD2 agrees at 9 bases. CDR3 length: 18 residues. The ends lost 1 base at V and 0 bases at J; junction bases unmatched: 8. Germline V gene sequence: CDR1 SGHVS, CDR2 FQNEAQ. The CDR3 is CASSLVVAGESSTDTQYF. The CDR3 DNA is TGTGCCAGCAGCTTAGTGGTAGCGGGGGAAAGTAGCACAGATACGCAGTATTTT.

The rearrangement uses TRBV6-5 and TRBJ1-1; D is ambiguous. Germline CDR1 MNHEY, CDR2 SVGAGI. The ends were cut back, 1 base at V and 4 bases at J, with 13 bases in the middle. CDR3 length: 15 residues. CDR3 loop: CASSYLRVESTEAFF. The CDR3 coding sequence is TGTGCCAGCAGTTACTTAAGGGTCGAGAGCACTGAAGCTTTCTTT.

This sequence joins TRBV5-5 and TRBJ2-6, with 8 positions matching TRBD1. J lost 4 bases, V lost 3 bases, and 3 bases had no gene match. From germline, CDR1 is SGHKS and CDR2 YYEKEE (reference sequence). The CDR3 has 15 amino acids. In DNA form, the CDR3 reads TGTGCCAGCAGCTCAGGGGGCACAGGGGCCAACGTCCTGACTTTC. Translating gives CASSSGGTGANVLTF.

The V and J genes are TRBV5-1 and TRBJ2-1; D is perhaps TRBD2 (5 bases). CDR1 is SGHRS, CDR2 YFSETQ, per germline. Trimming stripped 4 bases from V and 4 bases from J, with 18 bases between. CDR3 length: 16 residues. CDR3 nucleotides: TGCGCCAGCAGCGATGGAGTGGGAGAAGGGTACAATGAGCAGTTCTTC. Protein product: CASSDGVGEGYNEQFF.